Shown below are 17 T cell receptor beta chains from a single sample sequenced in a study of control samples from healthy donors and cancer patients. Produced via immunoSEQ multiplex PCR; TCRdb's table is partial and in-frame only. The top ten hold over 13% of the sample, which has tens of thousands of clones, approximately 80% seen once. The sample was blood. Every receptor here comes from a man aged 45-60 years in good health.

The CDR3 DNA is TGTGCCAGCGCCAGGACAGGGGGCCCCTACGAGCAGTACTTC. Protein: CASARTGGPYEQYF. This chain joins TRBV6-5 and TRBJ2-7, with 11 bases that match TRBD1. This CDR3 spans 14 amino acids. V lost 8 bases, J lost 2 bases, and 5 bases stayed unmatched. Germline V gene sequence: CDR1 MNHEY, CDR2 SVGAGI.

The chain uses TRBV28 and TRBJ2-5, with 7 bases matching TRBD2. CDR3 size: 16 residues. V lost 1 base and J lost 7; bases outside the gene matches: 12. Germline V gene data show CDR1 as MDHEN and CDR2 as SYDVKM. In DNA form, the CDR3 reads TGTGCCAGCAGTTTATCGGGTGGCGGGGGTCTCAGGACCCAGTACTTC. This gives the protein CASSLSGGGGLRTQYF.

This clone was seen a few times. This chain joins TRBV5-1 and TRBJ2-7, with a possible D match to TRBD1 (5 bases). Trimming removed 4 bases from V and 0 bases from J, with 11 bases in between. Per the germline V gene, CDR1 is SGHRS and CDR2 is YFSETQ. The CDR3 is 14 residues long. In DNA form, the CDR3 reads TGCGCCAGCAGCAGGACATCTAGCTCCTACGAGCAGTACTTC. Its translation: CASSRTSSSYEQYF.

V gene TRBV4-3 combines with J gene TRBJ1-3; no clear D gene. The CDR3 has 17 residues. Germline lookup yields CDR1 LGHNA and CDR2 YSLEER. V lost 0 bases to trimming and J lost 0 bases, with 12 bases between them. CDR3 sequence reads: CASSQDGVGPSGNTIYF. In nucleotides, the CDR3 is TGCGCCAGCAGCCAAGATGGTGTAGGCCCCTCTGGAAACACCATATATTTT.

The chain has TRBV2 and TRBJ1-5; D may be TRBD1 (5 bases). The CDR3 is 18 amino acids. Trimming removed 4 bases at V and 2 bases at J, with 21 bases between. In germline, CDR1 is SNHLY, CDR2 FYNNEI. The CDR3 DNA sequence: TGTGCCAGCAGTGGGGTAGTTCCCGGAGGGGAGGGCAATCAGCCCCAGCATTTT. Translated, it gives CASSGVVPGGEGNQPQHF.

The chain has TRBV5-1 and TRBJ2-2; 7 positions agree with TRBD2. This CDR3 is built from 14 residues. From germline, CDR1 is SGHRS and CDR2 YFSETQ. The J segment lost 2 bases and the V segment lost 3 bases, leaving 1 base of the junction unmatched. CDR3 sequence: CASSWDYNTGELFF. In nucleotides, the CDR3 is TGCGCCAGCAGCTGGGACTACAACACCGGGGAGCTGTTTTTT.

This clone has only a few counts. The gene calls are TRBV6-2 or TRBV6-3 and TRBJ2-7; the D gene is possibly TRBD1 (5 bases). The CDR3 runs to 16 residues. The ends were cut back, 4 bases at V and 3 bases at J, with 19 bases in the middle. The V gene's germline CDR1 is MNHEY and CDR2 SVGEGT. CDR3 in DNA: TGTGCCAGCAGTTCTCGGTTAGGCAGGGTGGACTACGAGCAGTACTTC. This codes for CASSSRLGRVDYEQYF.

This chain uses TRBV20-1 with TRBJ2-5; D not resolved. The germline gives CDR1 DFQATT, CDR2 SNEGSKA (reference sequence). The V and J ends lost 8 bases and 2 bases respectively, with 12 bases between them. The CDR3 loop spans 12 amino acids. The CDR3 coding sequence is TGCAGTCCTGGTGAAGGGCAAGAGACCCAGTACTTC. The encoded protein is CSPGEGQETQYF.

The V and J genes are TRBV5-6 and TRBJ1-1, with 8 bases matching TRBD1. Germline V CDR1 and CDR2: SGHDT, YYEEEE. The CDR3 spans 16 residues. The ends lost 0 bases at V and 0 bases at J; junction bases unmatched: 4. CDR3 amino acids: CASSLARTGLNTEAFF. The CDR3 DNA is TGTGCCAGCAGCTTGGCAAGGACAGGGTTGAACACTGAAGCTTTCTTT. The full variable domain, with the rest looked up from reference TRBV5-6 and TRBJ1-1, is DAGVTQSPTHLIKTRGQQVTLRCSPKSGHDTVSWYQQALGQGPQFIFQYYEEEERQRGNFPDRFSGHQFPNYSSELNVNALLLGDSALYLCASSLARTGLNTEAFFGQGTRLTVV.

This clone counts as medium-sized. The V gene is TRBV15, the J gene TRBJ2-3; TRBD1 agrees at 12 bases. Trimming took 5 bases from V and 0 from J; bases not matched to a gene: 9. CDR1 and CDR2 from the germline V gene are LNHNV and YYDKDF (reference sequence). CDR3 length: 18 residues. The CDR3 nucleotides read TGTGCCACCAGCCTGGGGACAGGGGGCTTCCCAAGCACAGATACGCAGTATTTT. Protein: CATSLGTGGFPSTDTQYF.

The chain combines TRBV5-1 with TRBJ2-5; 7 bases are a match to TRBD2. Germline assignment: CDR1 SGHRS and CDR2 YFSETQ. This CDR3 contains 15 residues. V dropped 8 bases and J dropped 1; count of bases not matched to a gene: 11. CDR3 bases: TGCGCCAGTGGGAGAGCGGGGCTCCTCCAAGAGACCCAGTACTTC. It codes for CASGRAGLLQETQYF.

V is TRBV7-2 and J is TRBJ1-1; D not resolved. This CDR3 comprises 12 residues. Germline CDR1 is SGHTA and CDR2 is FQGNSA. Trimming took off 1 base at V and 7 bases at J, with 7 bases between the two ends. The CDR3 loop reads CASSLEYSEAFF. The CDR3 nucleotides read TGTGCCAGCAGCTTAGAGTACAGTGAAGCTTTCTTT.

This clone appeared a few times. The chain is built from TRBV12-5 and TRBJ1-1; a weak D match, TRBD1 (5 bases). V shed 3 bases and J shed 9 bases, with 14 bases lying between them. The germline gives CDR1 LGHNT, CDR2 FRNRAP. The CDR3 length is 13 residues. The CDR3 sequence is CASGFGGVSQAFF. The CDR3 DNA reads as TGTGCTAGTGGTTTTGGAGGGGTGTCTCAAGCTTTCTTT.

The genes are TRBV27 and TRBJ2-1; 12 bases match TRBD2. After removal of 5 bases from V and 4 bases from J, the junction contained 6 bases not matched to a gene. The CDR3 is made up of 16 amino acids. CDR1 is MNHEY, CDR2 SMNVEV, per germline (reference sequence). The CDR3 sequence is CASSPWTSGTYNEQFF. The CDR3 DNA reads TGTGCCAGCAGTCCTTGGACTAGCGGGACGTACAATGAGCAGTTCTTC.

The gene calls are TRBV3-1 (or the pseudogene TRBV3-2) and TRBJ1-5; 7 bases fit TRBD1. The CDR3 has 16 residues. CDR1 LGHDT and CDR2 YNNKEL come from the germline V gene (reference sequence). Trimming took 4 bases from V and 1 from J; bases not matched to a gene: 7. CDR3 DNA sequence: TGTGCCAGCAGCCCACAAGACAGGGAAAGCAATCAGCCCCAGCATTTT. Translation: CASSPQDRESNQPQHF.

The V and J genes are TRBV18 and TRBJ1-5; TRBD1 is a possible D gene (5 bases). The CDR3 totals 14 residues. Germline CDR1 KGHSH, CDR2 LQKENI. V was pared by 4 bases and J by 3 bases, with 10 bases between. The CDR3 protein is CASSQDTFNQPQHF. For the CDR3, the DNA is TGTGCCAGCTCACAGGACACCTTCAATCAGCCCCAGCATTTT.

CDR3 residues: CASHPGVTGSEGYTF. DNA for the CDR3: TGTGCCAGCCATCCGGGAGTGACAGGGTCTGAAGGCTACACCTTC. The chain employs TRBV7-2 and TRBJ1-2, with 7 bases fitting TRBD1. V shed 8 bases, J shed 8 bases, and the junction held 17 bases outside the gene matches. The germline V gene has CDR1 SGHTA and CDR2 FQGNSA. CDR3 length equals 15 residues.